The clone carrying this TCR beta chain appeared a few times. The junction and the germline gene differ at one end; a read error may be behind it. Hyperthyroidism patients had new diagnoses, durations under 2 months, and ages of 18 to 65. Amplification from RNA transcripts yielded the TCR beta CDR3 regions. HTBI-primed first-round RT-PCR preceded second-round multiplex PCR. Using its own MiXCR run on the multiplex PCR reads, TCRdb lists one record per CDR3 protein. The data hold 900,000 to 1,200,000 distinct CDR3 sequences, with 35% to 40% observed a single time. This sample stems from a study of Graves' ophthalmopathy and Graves' hyperthyroidism. From germline, CDR1 is WSHSY and CDR2 SAAADI. The CDR3 spans 15 residues.

The sequencing sample was made of peripheral blood or thyroid tissue (not recorded which). V is TRBV10-2 and J is TRBJ2-2; TRBD2 matches 8 bases. The origin of this receptor is an adult man with Graves' hyperthyroidism. The CDR3 DNA reads TGTGCCAGCAGCTCGAGCGGGAGTGTAGCCGGGGAGCTGTTTTTT. Its translation: CASSSSGSVAGELFF.